One sample yielded the 8 T cell receptor beta chains listed below, sequenced in a study of blood T cell repertoires in COVID-19. TCRdb's copy holds only in-frame clones and misses some; the assay was immunoSEQ multiplex PCR. The sample contains 350,000 to 500,000 clones, over 85% of which appear only once. Material: peripheral blood. All receptors come from a man between 18 and 29 years old with COVID-19, enrolled during active disease.

The chain is built from TRBV2 and TRBJ2-2; 9 bases line up with TRBD2. V lost 4 bases, J lost 1 base, and 1 base stayed unmatched. This CDR3 contains 15 residues. Germline loops: CDR1 SNHLY, CDR2 FYNNEI. The CDR3 DNA reads TGTGCCAGCAGTGCGACTAGCGGGAACACCGGGGAGCTGTTTTTT. Translation: CASSATSGNTGELFF.

The count of this clone is one. The J gene is TRBJ2-7, the V gene TRBV7-8; TRBD1 might be the D (5 bases). The CDR3 contains 15 residues. V gave up 0 bases and J gave up 6 bases, with 15 bases separating them. Germline values: CDR1 SGHVS, CDR2 FQNEAQ. The CDR3 loop reads CASSLAGVGSAEQYF. For the CDR3, the DNA is TGTGCCAGCAGCTTAGCAGGGGTTGGGTCTGCCGAGCAGTACTTC.

The CDR3 loop is CASRWTGVNTEAFF. DNA of the CDR3: TGTGCCAGCAGATGGACAGGGGTGAACACTGAAGCTTTCTTT. J is TRBJ1-1 and V is TRBV5-5, with 9 nucleotides matching TRBD1. The germline V gene encodes CDR1 SGHKS and CDR2 YYEKEE (reference sequence). Trimming removed 5 bases from V and 0 bases from J; junction bases left unmatched: 2. The CDR3 sequence is 14 residues long.

The rearrangement uses TRBV5-8 and TRBJ1-6; 9 bases are shared with TRBD1. V gave up 3 bases and J gave up 7 bases; unmatched junction bases: 17. Germline lookup yields CDR1 SGHTS and CDR2 YDEGEE. This CDR3 comprises 19 residues. The CDR3 DNA sequence: TGTGCCAGCAGCTCTGGGAGCGGAACAGGGGGCCTTAGAAATTCACCCCTCCACTTT. Residues: CASSSGSGTGGLRNSPLHF.

The rearrangement uses TRBV11-3 and TRBJ2-1; no firm D call. The CDR3 runs to 13 residues. The germline CDR1 and CDR2 sequences are SGHNT and YENEEA. V was trimmed by 5 bases and J by 2 bases, leaving 7 bases between them. CDR3 loop: CASSPEPYNEQFF. Here the CDR3 DNA reads TGTGCCAGCAGCCCCGAGCCCTACAATGAGCAGTTCTTC.

The chain joins TRBV7-9 to TRBJ2-1; D perhaps matches TRBD2 (6 bases). Germline V gene sequence: CDR1 SEHNR, CDR2 FQNEAQ (reference sequence). V was clipped by 5 bases and J by 3 bases, with 8 bases between them. The CDR3 length is 13 residues. The CDR3 is CASSRGGYNEQFF. In nucleotides, the CDR3 is TGTGCCAGCAGCCGGGGAGGCTACAATGAGCAGTTCTTC. Filled out from reference TRBV7-9 and TRBJ2-1, the complete variable domain reads DTGVSQNPRHKITKRGQNVTFRCDPISEHNRLYWYRQTLGQGPEFLTYFQNEAQLEKSRLLSDRFSAERPKGSFSTLEIQRTEQGDSAMYLCASSRGGYNEQFFGPGTRLTVL.

The chain is built from TRBV6-1 and TRBJ1-2; 8 bases map to TRBD1. The CDR3 contains 16 residues. The J segment lost 5 bases and the V segment lost 4 bases, leaving 12 bases of the junction unmatched. The germline V gene has CDR1 MNHNS and CDR2 SASEGT. The CDR3: CASSGSGQALFYGYTF. The CDR3 DNA follows: TGTGCCAGCAGTGGGTCGGGACAGGCCCTCTTTTATGGCTACACCTTC.

V usage is TRBV5-5 and J usage is TRBJ1-3; maybe TRBD1 (5 bases). V lost 2 bases and J lost 4, with 13 bases in between. The CDR3 spans 15 residues. Germline CDR1 reads SGHKS; CDR2 reads YYEKEE (reference sequence). This CDR3 is CASSFIAGSGNTIYF. CDR3 in DNA: TGTGCCAGCAGCTTTATCGCAGGGTCCGGAAACACCATATATTTT.